What follows describes a single T cell receptor beta chain. The assay was immunoSEQ multiplex PCR, and TCRdb's table has in-frame clones only and misses some. Altogether over 200,000 clones are present, over 75% being singletons, with the ten largest covering approximately 5.9%. Trimming cost V 6 bases and J 9 bases, with 15 bases left between them. The CDR3 contains 13 residues. Germline V CDR1 and CDR2: SGHTA, FQGTGA. This sample was taken from a study of blood T cell repertoires in COVID-19. Overall study context: Whether acute or convalescent, the COVID-19 samples came from the United States, Italy and Spain. Nucleic acid was either cDNA or gDNA, and it came from T cells, B-cell-depleted T cells, or PBMCs.

This sequence joins TRBV7-3 and TRBJ2-1, with D perhaps matching TRBD2 (6 bases). This TCR was sampled from an elderly man with acute or convalescent COVID-19. Sequences were obtained from peripheral blood. The CDR3 bases are TGTGCCAGCAGGTTACGGGAGTCGGGTGAGCAGTTCTTC. Translation gives CASRLRESGEQFF.